This T cell receptor (beta chain) came from a study of blood T cell repertoires in COVID-19. Study as a whole: Material from acute and convalescent COVID-19 was sourced from the United States, Italy and Spain.

CDR3 length: 13 amino acids. With 2 bases removed from V and 4 bases from J, the gap between germline ends came to 8 bases. From germline, CDR1 is SEHNR and CDR2 FQNEAQ (reference sequence). Libraries were prepared by immunoSEQ multiplex PCR; TCRdb keeps only in-frame clonotypes and omits some of them. This sample has roughly 300,000 clones, with about 92% found just once. The clonotype was recovered from a woman between 25 and 40 years old who had recovered from COVID-19. Sequenced input: PBMCs or T cells enriched from blood (not recorded which). The chain carries TRBV7-9 and TRBJ1-1, with D possibly being TRBD1 (5 bases). The CDR3 bases are TGTGCCAGCAGCTTAAATGGGGCCACTGAAGCTTTCTTT. It specifies CASSLNGATEAFF.